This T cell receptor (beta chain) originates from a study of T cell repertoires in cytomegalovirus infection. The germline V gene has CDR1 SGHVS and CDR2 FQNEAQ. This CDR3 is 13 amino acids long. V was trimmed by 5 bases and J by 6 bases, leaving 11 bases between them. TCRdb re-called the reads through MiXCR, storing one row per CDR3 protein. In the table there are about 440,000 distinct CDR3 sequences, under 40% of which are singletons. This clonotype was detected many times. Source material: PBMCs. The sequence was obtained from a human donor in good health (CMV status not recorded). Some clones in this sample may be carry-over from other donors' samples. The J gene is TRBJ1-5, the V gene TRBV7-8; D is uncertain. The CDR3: CASSPPAGQPQHF. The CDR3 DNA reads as TGTGCCAGCAGCCCACCAGCGGGTCAGCCCCAGCATTTT.